This T cell receptor (beta chain) was retrieved from a study of OX40 agonist ivuxolimab in advanced cancers. Overall study: Participants averaged approximately 60 years of age (range about 23 to 90) and were 82.7% male.

V gave up 7 bases and J gave up 0 bases, with 12 bases separating them. The CDR3 consists of 14 residues. The germline V gene has CDR1 ENHRY and CDR2 SYGVKD. Sequencing was performed with immunoSEQ multiplex PCR; in TCRdb, only in-frame clones are kept and a portion is missing. The table shows about 93,000 clones, with 85% to 90% occurring only once. Blood samples were obtained at baseline, cycle 4 day 1, and cycle 7 day 1. The sequence derives from an adult with an advanced solid tumor such as melanoma, head and neck, liver or kidney cancer. The V and J genes are TRBV10-3 and TRBJ1-2; D is uncertain. The sequenced sample was CD4+ or CD8+ T cells sorted from blood, obtained in a trial of the OX40 agonist ivuxolimab. The DNA for the CDR3 is TGTGCCATCACGAGCTCACCAACTAACTATGGCTACACCTTC. It is translated as CAITSSPTNYGYTF.